These T cell receptor beta chains were read from a single sample in a study of blood T cell repertoires in COVID-19. TCRdb keeps only in-frame clones here, not all; method: immunoSEQ multiplex PCR. The sample yields about 330,000 clones, 70% to 90% seen once. Sequenced material: PBMCs or T cells enriched from blood (not recorded which). The receptors shown here come from a woman aged 30 to 39 who had recovered from COVID-19. The CDR3 runs from the conserved cysteine through the conserved F or W. The D gene is left open where the match is weak. Clone size appears in some rows only: once, few, many, or a class for an expanded clone.

TRBV11-2	-	-	TRBJ1-6	TGTGCCAGCAGCTTAGGTCTACGGAGCGGACCCCTCCACTTT	CASSLGLRSGPLHF
TRBV2	TRBD1	-	TRBJ2-7	TGTGCCAGCAGTCCTCGGACAGGGATCTACGAGCAGTACTTC	CASSPRTGIYEQYF
TRBV27	-	-	TRBJ1-6	TGTGCCAGCAGTTTATCGGCAGTGCTTAATTCACCCCTCCACTTT	CASSLSAVLNSPLHF
TRBV24-1	-	-	TRBJ1-5	TGTGCCACCAGTGATGGCCCGGCAGGCCTGCAGCCCCAGCATTTT	CATSDGPAGLQPQHF
TRBV11-1	TRBD1	-	TRBJ2-5	TGTGCCAGCAGCTTAGCACAGGGGTACGAGACCCAGTACTTC	CASSLAQGYETQYF
TRBV5-1	-	-	TRBJ1-4	TGCGCCAGCAGCTTGGAGGGGTCCACTCCCACAACTAATGAAAAACTGTTTTTT	CASSLEGSTPTTNEKLFF
TRBV2	-	-	TRBJ2-7	TGTGCCAGCACGAGACTCCAAGGCGCCTACGAGCAGTACTTC	CASTRLQGAYEQYF
TRBV25-1	-	-	TRBJ2-7	TGTGCCAGCAGTCAGGCAGGGTCCTACGAGCAGTACTTC	CASSQAGSYEQYF
TRBV7-9	TRBD1	-	TRBJ1-2	TGTGCCAGCAGCTTAGAGAGCTGGGACAGGGATTTTCGCTACACCTTC	CASSLESWDRDFRYTF
TRBV6-5	TRBD1	-	TRBJ2-7	TGTGCCAGCAATTATCGACAGGGGGAGGGAAAATACGAGCAGTACTTC	CASNYRQGEGKYEQYF
TRBV7-2	TRBD1	once	TRBJ1-6	TGTGCCAGCAGCTTCCCGGGACAGGGTTATCCACCCCTCCACTTT	CASSFPGQGYPPLHF
TRBV10-1	-	-	TRBJ1-4	TGCGCCAGCAGTGAATCGGGCGGGAATGAAAAACTGTTTTTT	CASSESGGNEKLFF
TRBV14	-	-	TRBJ2-3	TGTGCCAGCAGCCAAGAACTAGGGTTGGGGCAGTATTTT	CASSQELGLGQYF
TRBV11-2	-	-	TRBJ1-5	TGTGCCAGCAGCTTAACGACACCCAATCAGCCCCAGCATTTT	CASSLTTPNQPQHF
TRBV13	-	-	TRBJ2-7	TGTGCCAGCAGCTTAGGACAGGGAAACGAGCAGTACTTC	CASSLGQGNEQYF
TRBV30	TRBD2	-	TRBJ2-1	TGTGCCTGGAGCTCTAGCGGGGGGGCCTCCTACAATGAGCAGTTCTTC	CAWSSSGGASYNEQFF
TRBV19	-	-	TRBJ1-5	TGTGCCAGTAGTATGTGGGGGCCGAAGTACCAGCCCCAGCATTTT	CASSMWGPKYQPQHF
TRBV4-2	TRBD1	-	TRBJ2-3	TGTGCCAGCAGCCAGACCGGGACAGGGGACGGTGATACGCAGTATTTT	CASSQTGTGDGDTQYF
TRBV2	-	few	TRBJ2-2	TGTGCCAGCAGGGTGACAGGAGGAAACACCGGGGAGCTGTTTTTT	CASRVTGGNTGELFF
TRBV18	-	-	TRBJ1-1	TGTGCCAGCTCCCTACAGGCAAACACTGAAGCTTTCTTT	CASSLQANTEAFF
TRBV3-1/TRBV3-2	TRBD1	few	TRBJ1-1	TGTGCCAGCAGCCGAGCCGACAGGGATAGTGAAGCTTTCTTT	CASSRADRDSEAFF
TRBV3-1/TRBV3-2	TRBD1	-	TRBJ1-1	TGTGCCAGCAGCCAAAGGACAGGGGCACTTAACACTGAAGCTTTCTTT	CASSQRTGALNTEAFF
TRBV10-3	-	-	TRBJ1-2	TGTGCCATCAGTGGTGGGCATGGTTGGGGCTACACCTTC	CAISGGHGWGYTF
TRBV2	-	once	TRBJ1-2	TGTGCCAGCGATGCCGAACAGGTTAACTATGGCTACACCTTC	CASDAEQVNYGYTF
TRBV6-4	-	-	TRBJ2-1	TGTGCCAGCAGTGAGAGCGGGACAGGCGGGAATGAGCAGTTCTTC	CASSESGTGGNEQFF
TRBV5-1	-	-	TRBJ2-7	TGCGCCAGCAGCTTGAACGGAGTATACGAGCAGTACTTC	CASSLNGVYEQYF
TRBV24-1	-	-	TRBJ2-4	TGTGCCACCAGCGAGGGCGGAAAAAACATTCAGTACTTC	CATSEGGKNIQYF
TRBV7-2	TRBD1	-	TRBJ1-1	TGTGCCAGCAGCTTAGAGCTCAGGGGGACTGAAGCTTTCTTT	CASSLELRGTEAFF
TRBV29-1	TRBD1	-	TRBJ2-7	TGCAGCGTTGAGGGACAGGGAGACTACGAGCAGTACTTC	CSVEGQGDYEQYF
TRBV18	TRBD1	-	TRBJ1-1	TGTGCCAGCTCGGGGGGACAGGGGAACACTGAAGCTTTCTTT	CASSGGQGNTEAFF
TRBV5-6	-	-	TRBJ1-1	TGTGCCAGCAGCTTGTGGGGAGGGACCAGCACCACTGAAGCTTTCTTT	CASSLWGGTSTTEAFF
TRBV5-1	-	-	TRBJ2-1	TGCGCCAGCAGCTTGGCCTCAGGGTTCCCCTACAATGAGCAGTTCTTC	CASSLASGFPYNEQFF
TRBV2	-	once	TRBJ2-2	TGTGCCTCCAATAAGGACGGGGCCGGGGAGCTGTTTTTT	CASNKDGAGELFF
TRBV6-5	TRBD1	-	TRBJ1-4	TGTGCCAGCAGTTACTCTACAGGGGAGGTTTGGGAAAAACTGTTTTTT	CASSYSTGEVWEKLFF
TRBV27	-	-	TRBJ1-2	TGTGCCAGCAGTTTATCGTTCTCGCTGGCAGGGAATGGCTACACCTTC	CASSLSFSLAGNGYTF
TRBV5-6	TRBD1	-	TRBJ1-4	TGTGCCAGCAGCTTGGTGGGGACAGGGAATGAAAAACTGTTTTTT	CASSLVGTGNEKLFF
TRBV2	-	-	TRBJ2-7	TGTGCCAGCAGTGAGATCTCAGCGATCATATCCTACGAGCAGTACTTC	CASSEISAIISYEQYF
TRBV19	TRBD2	-	TRBJ2-5	TGTGCCAGTAGTATCCGGCGGGGGGACCAAGAGACCCAGTACTTC	CASSIRRGDQETQYF
TRBV29-1	TRBD1	-	TRBJ1-2	TGCAGCTCCCTGCTTGGGTCAGGGGGGTTTAATGGCTACACCTTC	CSSLLGSGGFNGYTF
TRBV5-1	-	few	TRBJ2-2	TGCGCCAGCAGCCCGTGGCCCAGGGACACCGGGGAGCTGTTTTTT	CASSPWPRDTGELFF
TRBV12-3/TRBV12-4	-	-	TRBJ1-1	TGTGCCAGCAGTGGACGCCGACAGAGTGAAGCTTTCTTT	CASSGRRQSEAFF
TRBV7-8	TRBD1	-	TRBJ1-6	TGTGCCAGCAGCCAAAGGAGGGGGCTCATAACCCTCCACTTT	CASSQRRGLITLHF
TRBV24-1	-	-	TRBJ1-5	TGTGCCACCAGTGATCGCCGGGCGGGGCCCCAGCATTTT	CATSDRRAGPQHF
TRBV5-1	TRBD1	-	TRBJ1-2	TGCGCCAGCAGCTCTGCGGGACAGGGATATGGCTACACCTTC	CASSSAGQGYGYTF
TRBV6-5	-	few	TRBJ1-1	TGTGCCACGGCCGGGGGGCCCGACACTGAAGCTTTCTTT	CATAGGPDTEAFF
TRBV7-9	TRBD1	-	TRBJ1-1	TGTGCCAGCAGCTTAGAGTTGGGACAGGGGGCTGAAGCTTTCTTT	CASSLELGQGAEAFF
TRBV9	-	-	TRBJ1-5	TGTGCCAGCAGCGTAGACGGGTATCAGCCCCAGCATTTT	CASSVDGYQPQHF
TRBV5-5	TRBD1	-	TRBJ2-5	TGTGCCAGCAGCTTAGGCTCTATTGGGACAGCCCAAGAGACCCAGTACTTC	CASSLGSIGTAQETQYF